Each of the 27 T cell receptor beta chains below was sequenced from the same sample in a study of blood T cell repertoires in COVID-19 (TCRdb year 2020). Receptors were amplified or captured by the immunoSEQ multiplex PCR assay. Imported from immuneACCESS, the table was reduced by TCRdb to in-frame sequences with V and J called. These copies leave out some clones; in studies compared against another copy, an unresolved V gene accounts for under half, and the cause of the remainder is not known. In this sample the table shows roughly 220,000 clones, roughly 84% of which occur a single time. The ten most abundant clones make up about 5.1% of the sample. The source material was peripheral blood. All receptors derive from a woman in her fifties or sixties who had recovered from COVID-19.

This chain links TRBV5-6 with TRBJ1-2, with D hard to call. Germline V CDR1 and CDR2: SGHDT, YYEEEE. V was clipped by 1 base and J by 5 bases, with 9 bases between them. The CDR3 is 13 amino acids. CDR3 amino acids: CASSLKAGYGYTF. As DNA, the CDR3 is TGTGCCAGCAGCTTGAAGGCAGGATATGGCTACACCTTC.

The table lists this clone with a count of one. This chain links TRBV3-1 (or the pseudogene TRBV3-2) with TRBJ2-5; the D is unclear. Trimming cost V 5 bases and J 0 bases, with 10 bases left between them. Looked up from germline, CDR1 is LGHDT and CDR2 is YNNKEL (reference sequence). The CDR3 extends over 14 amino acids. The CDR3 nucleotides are TGTGCCAGCAGCGAGACACAGTACCAAGAGACCCAGTACTTC. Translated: CASSETQYQETQYF.

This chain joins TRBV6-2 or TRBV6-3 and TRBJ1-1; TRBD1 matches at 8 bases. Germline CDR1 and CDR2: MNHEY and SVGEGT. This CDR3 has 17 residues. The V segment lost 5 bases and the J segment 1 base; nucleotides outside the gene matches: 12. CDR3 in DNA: TGTGCCAGCAGTCCAGGACAGGGAAGGGCCTCGAACACTGAAGCTTTCTTT. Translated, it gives CASSPGQGRASNTEAFF.

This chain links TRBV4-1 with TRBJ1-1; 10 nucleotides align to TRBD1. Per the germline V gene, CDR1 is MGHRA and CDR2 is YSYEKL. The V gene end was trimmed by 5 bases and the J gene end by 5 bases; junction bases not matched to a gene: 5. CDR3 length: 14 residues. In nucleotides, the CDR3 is TGCGCCAGCAGCAAGACAGGGGGCATTACTGAAGCTTTCTTT. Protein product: CASSKTGGITEAFF.

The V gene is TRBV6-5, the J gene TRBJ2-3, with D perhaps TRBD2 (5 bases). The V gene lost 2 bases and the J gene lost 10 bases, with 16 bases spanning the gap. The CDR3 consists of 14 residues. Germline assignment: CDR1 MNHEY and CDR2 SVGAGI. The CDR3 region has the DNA TGTGCCAGCAGTTACCTTCTCAGAGGGATTCCGCAGTATTTT. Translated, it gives CASSYLLRGIPQYF.

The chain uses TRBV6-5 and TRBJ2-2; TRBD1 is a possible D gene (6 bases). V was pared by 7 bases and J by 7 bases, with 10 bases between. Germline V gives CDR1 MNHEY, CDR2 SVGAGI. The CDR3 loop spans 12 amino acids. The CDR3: CASIPGVGELFF. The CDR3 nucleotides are TGTGCCAGCATTCCAGGGGTCGGGGAGCTGTTTTTT.

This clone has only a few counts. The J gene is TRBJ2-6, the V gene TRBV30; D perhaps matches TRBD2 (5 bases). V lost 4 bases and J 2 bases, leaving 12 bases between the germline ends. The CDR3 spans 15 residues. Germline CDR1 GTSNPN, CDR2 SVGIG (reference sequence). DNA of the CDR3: TGTGCCTGGATGCAGAGCGGACCTGGGGCCAACGTCCTGACTTTC. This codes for CAWMQSGPGANVLTF.

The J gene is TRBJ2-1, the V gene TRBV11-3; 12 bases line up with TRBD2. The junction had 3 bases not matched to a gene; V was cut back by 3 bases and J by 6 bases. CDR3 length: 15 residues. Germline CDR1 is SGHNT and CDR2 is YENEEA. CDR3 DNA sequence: TGTGCCAGCAGCTTGACTAGCGGGGGAGCCAATGAGCAGTTCTTC. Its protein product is CASSLTSGGANEQFF.

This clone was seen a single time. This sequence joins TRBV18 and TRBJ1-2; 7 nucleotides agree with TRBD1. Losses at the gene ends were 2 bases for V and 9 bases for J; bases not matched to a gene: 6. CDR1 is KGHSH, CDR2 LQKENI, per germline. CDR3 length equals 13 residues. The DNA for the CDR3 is TGTGCCAGCTCACCAGGACAGGAGGAAAGCTACACCTTC. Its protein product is CASSPGQEESYTF.

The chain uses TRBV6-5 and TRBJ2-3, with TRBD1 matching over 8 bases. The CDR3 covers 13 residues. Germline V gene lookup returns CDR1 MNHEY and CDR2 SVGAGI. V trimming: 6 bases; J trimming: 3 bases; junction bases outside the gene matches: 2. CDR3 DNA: TGTGCCAGCAGCTGGACAGGGACAGATACGCAGTATTTT. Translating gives CASSWTGTDTQYF.

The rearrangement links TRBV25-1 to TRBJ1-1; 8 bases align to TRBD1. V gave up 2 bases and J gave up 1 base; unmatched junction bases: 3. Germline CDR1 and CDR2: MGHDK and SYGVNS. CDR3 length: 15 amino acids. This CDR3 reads CASSEDRGGNTEAFF. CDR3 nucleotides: TGTGCCAGCAGTGAAGACAGGGGAGGGAACACTGAAGCTTTCTTT.

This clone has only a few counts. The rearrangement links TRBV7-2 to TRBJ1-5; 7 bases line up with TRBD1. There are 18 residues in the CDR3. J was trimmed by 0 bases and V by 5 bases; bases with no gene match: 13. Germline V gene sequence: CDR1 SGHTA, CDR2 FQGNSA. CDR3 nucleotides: TGTGCCAGCAGCACTGAGCCGGGACAGATAACTAGCAATCAGCCCCAGCATTTT. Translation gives CASSTEPGQITSNQPQHF.

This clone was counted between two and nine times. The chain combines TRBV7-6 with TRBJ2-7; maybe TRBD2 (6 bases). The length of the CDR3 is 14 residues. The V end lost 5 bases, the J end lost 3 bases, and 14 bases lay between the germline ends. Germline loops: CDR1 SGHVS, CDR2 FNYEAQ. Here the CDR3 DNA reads TGTGCCAGCAGCGGAAGCGGAGGGTACTACGAGCAGTACTTC. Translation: CASSGSGGYYEQYF.

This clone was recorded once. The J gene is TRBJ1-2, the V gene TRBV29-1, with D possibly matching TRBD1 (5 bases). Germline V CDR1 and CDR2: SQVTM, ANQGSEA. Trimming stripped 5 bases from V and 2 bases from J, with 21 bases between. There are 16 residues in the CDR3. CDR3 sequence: CSVPGPWGLKNYGYTF. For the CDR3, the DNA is TGCAGCGTTCCTGGGCCTTGGGGCCTAAAGAACTATGGCTACACCTTC.

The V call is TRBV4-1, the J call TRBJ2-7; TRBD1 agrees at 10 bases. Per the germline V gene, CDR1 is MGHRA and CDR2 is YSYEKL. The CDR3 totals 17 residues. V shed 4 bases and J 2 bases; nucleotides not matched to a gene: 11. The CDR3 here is CASSRNSGQGETYEQYF. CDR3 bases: TGCGCCAGCAGCCGAAATAGTGGACAGGGGGAAACCTACGAGCAGTACTTC.

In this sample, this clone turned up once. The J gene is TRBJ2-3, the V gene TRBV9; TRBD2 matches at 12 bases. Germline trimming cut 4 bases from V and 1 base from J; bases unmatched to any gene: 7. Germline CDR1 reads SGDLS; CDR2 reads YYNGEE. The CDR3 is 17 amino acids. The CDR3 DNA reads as TGTGCCAGCAGCCGTTATCGACTAGCGGGGGGCACAGATACGCAGTATTTT. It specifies CASSRYRLAGGTDTQYF.

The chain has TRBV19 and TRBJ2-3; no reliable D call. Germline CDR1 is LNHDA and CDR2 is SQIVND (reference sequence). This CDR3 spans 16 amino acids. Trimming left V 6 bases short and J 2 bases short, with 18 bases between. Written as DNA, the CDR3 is TGTGCCAGTAGCCCTCCCCTGGGCAGTACCACAGATACGCAGTATTTT. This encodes CASSPPLGSTTDTQYF.

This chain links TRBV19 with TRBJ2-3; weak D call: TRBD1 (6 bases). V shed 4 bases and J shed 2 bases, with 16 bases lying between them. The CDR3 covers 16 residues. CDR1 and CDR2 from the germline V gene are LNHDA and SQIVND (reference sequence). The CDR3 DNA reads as TGTGCCAGTAGTACCACCAGGGGATCCGACACAGATACGCAGTATTTT. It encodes CASSTTRGSDTDTQYF.

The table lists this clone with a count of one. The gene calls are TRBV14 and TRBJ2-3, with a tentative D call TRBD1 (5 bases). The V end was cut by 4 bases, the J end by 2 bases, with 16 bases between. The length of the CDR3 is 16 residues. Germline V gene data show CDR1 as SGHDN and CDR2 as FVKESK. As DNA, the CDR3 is TGTGCCAGCAGCCCCAGGGCAGGTTTCACCACAGATACGCAGTATTTT. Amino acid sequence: CASSPRAGFTTDTQYF.

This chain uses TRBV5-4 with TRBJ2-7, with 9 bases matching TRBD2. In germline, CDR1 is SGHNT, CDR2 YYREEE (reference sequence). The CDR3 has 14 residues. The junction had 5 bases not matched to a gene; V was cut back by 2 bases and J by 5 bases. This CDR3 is CASSFNSGGNEQYF. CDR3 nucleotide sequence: TGTGCCAGCAGCTTTAATAGCGGGGGTAACGAGCAGTACTTC.

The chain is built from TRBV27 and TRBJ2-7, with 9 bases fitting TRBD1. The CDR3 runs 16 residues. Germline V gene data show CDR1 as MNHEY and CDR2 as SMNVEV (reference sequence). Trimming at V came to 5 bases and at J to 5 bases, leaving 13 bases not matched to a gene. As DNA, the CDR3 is TGTGCCAGCAGTCCTCCTCCCGGACAGGGGACCCACGAGCAGTACTTC. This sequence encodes CASSPPPGQGTHEQYF.

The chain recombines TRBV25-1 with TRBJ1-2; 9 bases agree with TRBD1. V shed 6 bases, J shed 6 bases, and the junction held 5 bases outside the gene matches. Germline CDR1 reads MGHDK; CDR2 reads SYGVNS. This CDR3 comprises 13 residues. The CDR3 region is CASRPRTGDGYTF. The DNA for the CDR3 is TGTGCCAGCAGACCAAGGACAGGGGATGGCTACACCTTC.

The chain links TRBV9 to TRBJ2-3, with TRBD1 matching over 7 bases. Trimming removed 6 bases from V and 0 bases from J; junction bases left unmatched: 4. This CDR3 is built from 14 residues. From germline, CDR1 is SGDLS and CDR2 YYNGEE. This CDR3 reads CASTLGQSTDTQYF. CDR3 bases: TGTGCCAGCACATTGGGACAGAGCACAGATACGCAGTATTTT.

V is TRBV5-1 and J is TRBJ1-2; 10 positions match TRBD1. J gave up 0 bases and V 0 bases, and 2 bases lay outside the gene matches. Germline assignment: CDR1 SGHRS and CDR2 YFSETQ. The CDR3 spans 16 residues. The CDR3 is CASSLGQGASNYGYTF. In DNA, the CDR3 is TGCGCCAGCAGCTTGGGACAGGGGGCGTCTAACTATGGCTACACCTTC.

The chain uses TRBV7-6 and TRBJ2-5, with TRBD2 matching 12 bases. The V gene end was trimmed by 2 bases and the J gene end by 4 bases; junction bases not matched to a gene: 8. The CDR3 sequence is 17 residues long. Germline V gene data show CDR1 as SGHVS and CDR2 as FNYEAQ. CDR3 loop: CASSLNRPGLAGETQYF. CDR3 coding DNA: TGTGCCAGCAGCTTAAATAGACCGGGACTAGCGGGAGAGACCCAGTACTTC.

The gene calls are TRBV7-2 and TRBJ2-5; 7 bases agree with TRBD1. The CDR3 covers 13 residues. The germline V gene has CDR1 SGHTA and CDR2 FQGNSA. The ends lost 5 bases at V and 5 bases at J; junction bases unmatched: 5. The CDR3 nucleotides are TGTGCCAGCAGCGTGACAGGGTCGGAGACCCAGTACTTC. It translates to CASSVTGSETQYF.

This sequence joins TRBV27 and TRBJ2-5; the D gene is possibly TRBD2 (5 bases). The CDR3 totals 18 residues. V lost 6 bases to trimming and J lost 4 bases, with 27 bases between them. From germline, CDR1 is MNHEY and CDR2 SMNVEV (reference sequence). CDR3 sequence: CASREWGEVSRGRETQYF. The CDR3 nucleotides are TGTGCCAGCAGAGAGTGGGGAGAGGTCTCCAGAGGGCGAGAGACCCAGTACTTC.